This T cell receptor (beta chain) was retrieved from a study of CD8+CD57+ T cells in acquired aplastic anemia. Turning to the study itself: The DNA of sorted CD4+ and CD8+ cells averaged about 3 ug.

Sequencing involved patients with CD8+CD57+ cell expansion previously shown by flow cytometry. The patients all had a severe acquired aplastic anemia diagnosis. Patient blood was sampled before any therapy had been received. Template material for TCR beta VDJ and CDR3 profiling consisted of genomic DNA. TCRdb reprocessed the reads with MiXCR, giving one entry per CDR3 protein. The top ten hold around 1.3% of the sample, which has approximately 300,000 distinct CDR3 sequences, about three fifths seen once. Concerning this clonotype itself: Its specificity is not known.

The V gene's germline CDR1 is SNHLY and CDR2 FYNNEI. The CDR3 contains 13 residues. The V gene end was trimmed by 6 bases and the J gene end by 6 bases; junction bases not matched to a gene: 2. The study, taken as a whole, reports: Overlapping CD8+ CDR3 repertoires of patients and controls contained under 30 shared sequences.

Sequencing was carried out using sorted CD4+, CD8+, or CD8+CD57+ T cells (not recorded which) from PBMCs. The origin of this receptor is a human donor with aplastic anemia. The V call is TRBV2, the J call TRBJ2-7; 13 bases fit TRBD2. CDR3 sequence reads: CASRTSGGFEQYF. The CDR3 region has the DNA TGTGCCAGCAGGACTAGCGGGGGGTTCGAGCAGTACTTC.